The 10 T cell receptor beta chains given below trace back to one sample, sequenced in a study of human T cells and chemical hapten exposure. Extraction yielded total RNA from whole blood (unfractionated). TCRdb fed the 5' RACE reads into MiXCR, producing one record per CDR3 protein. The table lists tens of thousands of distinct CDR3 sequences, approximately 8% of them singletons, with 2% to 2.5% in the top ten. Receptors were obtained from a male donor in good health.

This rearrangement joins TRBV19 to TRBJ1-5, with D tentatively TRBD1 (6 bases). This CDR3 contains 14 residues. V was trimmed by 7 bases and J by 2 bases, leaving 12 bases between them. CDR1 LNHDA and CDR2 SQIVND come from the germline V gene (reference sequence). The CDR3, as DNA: TGTGCCAGTACTCCTAACAGGGGCAATCAGCCCCAGCATTTT. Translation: CASTPNRGNQPQHF.

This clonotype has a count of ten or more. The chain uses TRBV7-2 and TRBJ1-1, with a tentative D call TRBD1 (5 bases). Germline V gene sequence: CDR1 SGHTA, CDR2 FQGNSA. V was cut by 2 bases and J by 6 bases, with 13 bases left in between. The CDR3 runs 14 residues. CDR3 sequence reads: CASSLRGFGAEAFF. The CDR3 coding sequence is TGTGCCAGCAGCTTACGGGGGTTTGGCGCTGAAGCTTTCTTT.

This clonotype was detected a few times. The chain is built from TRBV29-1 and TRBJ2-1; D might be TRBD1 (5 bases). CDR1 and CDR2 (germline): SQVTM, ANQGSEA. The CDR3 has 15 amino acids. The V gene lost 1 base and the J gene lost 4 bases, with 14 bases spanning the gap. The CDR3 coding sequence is TGCAGCGTTGAAGTTGCGGTCAGGGTGTACAATGAGCAGTTCTTC. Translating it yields CSVEVAVRVYNEQFF.

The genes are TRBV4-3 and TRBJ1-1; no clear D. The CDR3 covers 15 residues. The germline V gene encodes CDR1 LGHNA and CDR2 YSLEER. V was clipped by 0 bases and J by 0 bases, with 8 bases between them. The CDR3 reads CASSQDQQMNTEAFF. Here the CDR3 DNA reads TGCGCCAGCAGCCAAGATCAGCAAATGAACACTGAAGCTTTCTTT.

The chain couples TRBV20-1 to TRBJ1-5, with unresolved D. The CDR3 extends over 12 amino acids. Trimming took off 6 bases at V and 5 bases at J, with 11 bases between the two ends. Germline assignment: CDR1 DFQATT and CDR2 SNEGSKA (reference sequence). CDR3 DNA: TGCAGTGCACAGAGGGAGGATCAGCCCCAGCATTTT. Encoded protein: CSAQREDQPQHF.

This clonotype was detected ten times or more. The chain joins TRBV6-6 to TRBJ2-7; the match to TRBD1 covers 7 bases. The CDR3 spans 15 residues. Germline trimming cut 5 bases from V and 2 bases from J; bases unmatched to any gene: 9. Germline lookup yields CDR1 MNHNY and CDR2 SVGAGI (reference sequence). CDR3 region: CASSPRQGAAYEQYF. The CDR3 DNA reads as TGTGCCAGCAGTCCTAGACAGGGCGCGGCCTACGAGCAGTACTTC.

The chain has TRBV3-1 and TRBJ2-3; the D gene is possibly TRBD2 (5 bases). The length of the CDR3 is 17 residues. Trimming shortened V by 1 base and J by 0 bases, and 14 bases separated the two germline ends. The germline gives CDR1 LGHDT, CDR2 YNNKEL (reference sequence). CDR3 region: CASSQGTRRSSTDTQYF. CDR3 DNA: TGTGCCAGCAGCCAAGGGACTCGCAGGTCTAGCACAGATACGCAGTATTTT.

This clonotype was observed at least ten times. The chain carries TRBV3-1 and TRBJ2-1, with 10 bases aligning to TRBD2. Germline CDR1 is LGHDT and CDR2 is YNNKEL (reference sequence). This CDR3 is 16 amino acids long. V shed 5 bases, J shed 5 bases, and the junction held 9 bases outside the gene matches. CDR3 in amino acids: CASSSGTSDPDNEQFF. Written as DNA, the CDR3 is TGTGCCAGCAGCTCTGGGACTAGCGATCCAGACAATGAGCAGTTCTTC.

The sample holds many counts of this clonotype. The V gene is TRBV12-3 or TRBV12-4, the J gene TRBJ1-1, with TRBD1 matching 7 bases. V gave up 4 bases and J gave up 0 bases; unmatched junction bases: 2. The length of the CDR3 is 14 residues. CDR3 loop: CASSYGQVNTEAFF. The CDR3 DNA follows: TGTGCCAGCAGTTATGGACAGGTGAACACTGAAGCTTTCTTT.

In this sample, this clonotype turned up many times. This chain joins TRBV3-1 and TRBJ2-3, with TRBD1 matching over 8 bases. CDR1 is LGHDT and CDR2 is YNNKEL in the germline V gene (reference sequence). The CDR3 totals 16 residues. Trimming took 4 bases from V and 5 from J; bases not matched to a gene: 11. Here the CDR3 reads CASSPRTGLGLDTQYF. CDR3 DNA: TGTGCCAGCAGCCCGCGGACAGGGCTAGGTCTAGATACGCAGTATTTT.